The 5 T cell receptor beta chains presented below share a single source sample, sequenced in a study of T cells in Graves' hyperthyroidism and ophthalmopathy. TCR beta CDR3 region amplification was performed from RNA transcripts. The study used the HTBI primer set for a first-round RT-PCR of the TCR CDR3. TCRdb ran MiXCR on the multiplex PCR reads and lists one entry per CDR3 protein. Of about 380,000 distinct CDR3 sequences listed, about 13% are singletons. The sequenced sample consisted of blood. These receptors originate from a man under 40 with Graves' hyperthyroidism that later progressed to Graves' ophthalmopathy.

This clonotype was found many times. The chain joins TRBV7-2 to TRBJ2-1; no clear D gene. Between the trimmed V and J ends, which lost 6 bases and 4 bases, there was a span of 7 bases. The CDR3 runs to 12 residues. Germline V lookup: CDR1 SGHTA, CDR2 FQGNSA. The CDR3 region is CASSPYYNEQFF. In DNA, the CDR3 is TGTGCCAGCAGTCCGTATTACAATGAGCAGTTCTTC.

The J gene is TRBJ1-6, the V gene TRBV4-2; D not resolved. The germline V gene has CDR1 LGHNA and CDR2 YNFKEQ. The CDR3 loop spans 12 amino acids. V shed 5 bases and J shed 7 bases, with 6 bases lying between them. DNA for the CDR3: TGTGCCAGCAGCGGGGTAAATTCACCCCTCCACTTT. It codes for CASSGVNSPLHF.

This sequence joins TRBV6-1 and TRBJ1-3; 9 bases agree with TRBD1. V lost 3 bases to trimming and J lost 0 bases; unmatched junction nucleotides: 6. Germline-derived CDR1 and CDR2 are MNHNS and SASEGT. The CDR3 extends over 17 amino acids. The CDR3 here is CASSEGTGRYSGNTIYF. CDR3 bases: TGTGCCAGCAGTGAGGGGACAGGGCGGTACTCTGGAAACACCATATATTTT.

The table lists this clonotype with many counts. The chain is built from TRBV5-1 and TRBJ1-5, with D possibly matching TRBD1 (6 bases). V was trimmed by 0 bases and J by 7 bases, leaving 14 bases between them. This CDR3 is built from 15 residues. CDR1 SGHRS and CDR2 YFSETQ come from the germline V gene. CDR3 sequence: CASSLGAGEDQPQHF. In DNA form, the CDR3 reads TGCGCCAGCAGCTTGGGAGCAGGGGAAGACCAGCCCCAGCATTTT.

The chain employs TRBV7-3 and TRBJ2-5; 9 positions match TRBD2. Germline trimming cut 2 bases from V and 5 bases from J; bases unmatched to any gene: 6. Per the germline V gene, CDR1 is SGHTA and CDR2 is FQGTGA. CDR3 length: 15 residues. The CDR3 here is CASSLLAGSLETQYF. The DNA for the CDR3 is TGTGCCAGCAGCTTACTAGCGGGGTCTCTTGAGACCCAGTACTTC.